The rows below give T cell receptor beta chains drawn from one sample of a study of blood T cell repertoires in COVID-19. Only in-frame clones appear in the TCRdb table, and some are missing; sequencing was by immunoSEQ multiplex PCR. Found here are more than 250,000 clones, roughly 85% of them singletons; the top ten hold around 4.5%. The sequenced material came from peripheral blood. Receptors originate from a man in his sixties who had recovered from COVID-19. Both conserved end residues are part of each CDR3. The D gene is left open where the match is weak. For some rows the clone size is stated as once, few or many, or as a class when expanded; others skip it.

D	size	J	V	CDR3	DNA
TRBD2	few	TRBJ2-1	TRBV6-6	CASRGQREKNEQFF	TGTGCCAGCAGAGGCCAGCGGGAGAAAAATGAGCAGTTCTTC
-	few	TRBJ2-7	TRBV2	CASRGLLISSYEQYF	TGTGCCAGCAGGGGACTGCTAATCAGCTCCTACGAGCAGTACTTC
-	-	TRBJ2-2	TRBV19	CASSSQGLYGELFF	TGTGCCAGTAGTTCTCAGGGGCTTTACGGGGAGCTGTTTTTT
TRBD2	-	TRBJ2-1	TRBV9	CASSGLAGGLIEQFF	TGTGCCAGCAGCGGACTAGCGGGGGGGTTGATTGAGCAGTTCTTC
-	-	TRBJ2-7	TRBV5-4	CASSRDIVAYEQYF	TGTGCCAGCAGCCGGGACATCGTCGCCTACGAGCAGTACTTC
TRBD1	-	TRBJ2-7	TRBV5-6	CASSFSGTATYEQYF	TGTGCCAGCAGCTTTTCTGGGACAGCCACCTACGAGCAGTACTTC
TRBD1	-	TRBJ2-2	TRBV5-6	CASSLVGQGAGELFF	TGTGCCAGCAGCTTGGTTGGACAGGGGGCCGGGGAGCTGTTTTTT
-	once	TRBJ1-2	TRBV7-8	CASSLDTGSGGGYTF	TGTGCCAGCAGCTTAGATACAGGGTCTGGGGGTGGCTACACCTTC
TRBD1	-	TRBJ1-2	TRBV5-5	CASSSGGQGYGYTF	TGTGCCAGCAGCTCGGGCGGACAGGGCTATGGCTACACCTTC
TRBD2	once	TRBJ2-7	TRBV14	CASSQEHPAGGPYEQYF	TGTGCCAGCAGCCAAGAGCACCCAGCGGGAGGCCCCTACGAGCAGTACTTC
-	once	TRBJ1-6	TRBV19	CASSIVSSLYNSPLHF	TGTGCCAGTAGTATTGTGTCATCCCTATATAATTCACCCCTCCACTTT
-	-	TRBJ1-5	TRBV5-1	CASSLDQGSNQPQHF	TGCGCCAGCAGCTTGGACCAGGGAAGCAATCAGCCCCAGCATTTT
TRBD2	-	TRBJ2-7	TRBV29-1	CSVKGLAGGEQYF	TGCAGCGTTAAAGGACTAGCGGGAGGCGAGCAGTACTTC
-	-	TRBJ2-3	TRBV5-4	CASSLMVADTQYF	TGTGCCAGCAGCTTGATGGTAGCAGATACGCAGTATTTT
-	-	TRBJ1-5	TRBV24-1	CATPQEGQPQHF	TGTGCCACCCCACAAGAGGGCCAGCCCCAGCATTTT
TRBD2	-	TRBJ2-7	TRBV19	CASSTKGLAGRYEQYF	TGTGCCAGTAGCACCAAGGGACTAGCGGGAAGATACGAGCAGTACTTC
TRBD1	once	TRBJ2-7	TRBV27	CASSRDRGSNEQYF	TGTGCCAGCAGCCGGGACAGGGGTTCGAACGAGCAGTACTTC
TRBD2	-	TRBJ2-4	TRBV9	CASSRVGTSGSSAKNIQYF	TGTGCCAGCAGCCGAGTCGGGACTAGCGGGAGTTCCGCCAAAAACATTCAGTACTTC
TRBD2	-	TRBJ2-7	TRBV3-1/TRBV3-2	CASSRAGTSGYEQYF	TGTGCCAGCAGCCGAGCCGGGACTAGCGGCTACGAGCAGTACTTC
TRBD1	-	TRBJ2-6	TRBV19	CASSIGTGVSGANVLTF	TGTGCCAGTAGTATCGGGACAGGGGTTTCTGGGGCCAACGTCCTGACTTTC
-	-	TRBJ1-2	TRBV30	CAWSALPEGYGYTF	TGTGCCTGGAGTGCCCTCCCCGAGGGCTATGGCTACACCTTC
TRBD1	-	TRBJ1-6	TRBV6-5	CASTSGTDPNSPLHF	TGTGCCAGCACGTCGGGGACAGATCCTAATTCACCCCTCCACTTT
TRBD1	-	TRBJ1-5	TRBV6-5	CATRTGDYQPQHF	TGTGCCACACGGACAGGGGATTATCAGCCCCAGCATTTT
TRBD2	-	TRBJ2-5	TRBV28	CASRELAGPHQETQYF	TGTGCCAGCAGGGAACTAGCGGGGCCCCATCAAGAGACCCAGTACTTC
-	-	TRBJ1-1	TRBV19	CASSIDFSVNTEAFF	TGTGCCAGTAGTATAGATTTCTCGGTAAACACTGAAGCTTTCTTT
TRBD2	-	TRBJ2-1	TRBV9	CASSRTSGIFFEQFF	TGTGCCAGCAGCAGGACTAGCGGGATTTTTTTTGAGCAGTTCTTC
-	-	TRBJ2-1	TRBV30	CAWSVHRSSGEQFF	TGTGCCTGGAGTGTTCATCGGAGTAGCGGTGAGCAGTTCTTC
-	-	TRBJ1-5	TRBV28	CASTPPGGFTQPQHF	TGTGCCAGCACCCCCCCGGGGGGTTTCACTCAGCCCCAGCATTTT
TRBD1	-	TRBJ2-3	TRBV6-5	CASSYFGQGTDTQYF	TGTGCCAGCAGTTACTTTGGACAGGGCACAGATACGCAGTATTTT
TRBD2	once	TRBJ2-3	TRBV5-1	CASSLEGLAGAIDTQYF	TGCGCCAGCAGCTTGGAGGGACTAGCGGGAGCCATAGATACGCAGTATTTT
TRBD1	-	TRBJ2-1	TRBV18	CASSPEAGGWNEQFF	TGTGCCAGCTCACCAGAGGCAGGGGGTTGGAATGAGCAGTTCTTC
TRBD1	few	TRBJ1-2	TRBV6-1	CASSEIRDRAHGYTF	TGTGCCAGCAGTGAAATCCGGGACAGGGCCCATGGCTACACCTTC
-	-	TRBJ2-6	TRBV27	CASSRHDSSGANVLTF	TGTGCCAGCAGTCGCCATGACAGCTCTGGGGCCAACGTCCTGACTTTC
TRBD2	-	TRBJ2-7	TRBV5-1	CARSWGGGGFILEQYF	TGCGCCCGCAGCTGGGGGGGCGGGGGGTTCATCCTCGAGCAGTACTTC
-	-	TRBJ1-2	TRBV19	CASSRTAYGYTF	TGTGCCAGTAGTCGGACAGCCTATGGCTACACCTTC
TRBD2	-	TRBJ2-7	TRBV18	CASSPLGTSGRVMNEQYF	TGTGCCAGCTCACCATTGGGGACTAGCGGGAGGGTAATGAACGAGCAGTACTTC
TRBD2	-	TRBJ2-7	TRBV28	CASSPPGTSGRREQYF	TGTGCCAGCAGTCCCCCCGGGACTAGCGGGAGACGCGAGCAGTACTTC
-	-	TRBJ1-3	TRBV5-5	CASSLQGSGNTIYF	TGTGCCAGCAGCTTGCAGGGGTCTGGAAACACCATATATTTT
-	once	TRBJ2-3	TRBV30	CAWSVAGSGSGTQYF	TGTGCCTGGAGTGTAGCCGGTAGCGGTTCTGGTACGCAGTATTTT
-	-	TRBJ2-2	TRBV24-1	CATSGAAPGETGELFF	TGTGCCACCAGTGGGGCCGCCCCGGGAGAAACCGGGGAGCTGTTTTTT
TRBD2	-	TRBJ2-1	TRBV29-1	CSVGTSNNEQFF	TGCAGCGTAGGGACTAGCAATAATGAGCAGTTCTTC
-	-	TRBJ1-6	TRBV12-3/TRBV12-4	CASSFSNSPLHF	TGTGCCAGCAGTTTCAGTAATTCACCCCTCCACTTT
TRBD1	-	TRBJ1-4	TRBV19	CASSLQTGQGEKLFF	TGTGCCAGTAGTCTACAGACAGGGCAGGGAGAAAAACTGTTTTTT
-	-	TRBJ1-5	TRBV6-6	CASSYRDSLDQPQHF	TGTGCCAGCAGTTATCGTGACAGCCTTGATCAGCCCCAGCATTTT
-	-	TRBJ2-7	TRBV12-2	CASRLEPCLVGICYEQYF	TGTGCAAGTCGCTTAGAGCCATGTCTAGTAGGCATCTGCTACGAGCAGTACTTC
TRBD1	-	TRBJ2-1	TRBV15	CATSRARGTGDEQFF	TGTGCCACCAGCAGGGCCCGGGGGACAGGGGATGAGCAGTTCTTC
-	-	TRBJ1-6	TRBV5-8	CASSLSETGRSSYNSPLHF	TGTGCCAGCAGCTTGTCCGAGACAGGCCGGAGCTCCTATAATTCACCCCTCCACTTT
-	-	TRBJ2-7	TRBV6-6	CASSRLLEQYF	TGTGCCAGCAGCCGACTCCTCGAGCAGTACTTC
-	-	TRBJ2-3	TRBV7-9	CASSSRQMTSTDTQYF	TGTGCCAGCAGCTCGCGACAGATGACTAGCACAGATACGCAGTATTTT
TRBD2	-	TRBJ2-7	TRBV30	CAWSPLAGGPGEQYF	TGTGCCTGGAGTCCGTTAGCGGGAGGGCCTGGCGAGCAGTACTTC
-	-	TRBJ1-5	TRBV15	CATSRVDQPQHF	TGTGCCACCAGCAGAGTCGATCAGCCCCAGCATTTT
-	-	TRBJ2-1	TRBV6-1	CASSEAVGGAAYNEQFF	TGTGCCAGCAGTGAAGCCGTAGGCGGGGCTGCGTACAATGAGCAGTTCTTC
-	-	TRBJ2-3	TRBV6-1	CASSGVTAGLRSSDTQYF	TGTGCCAGCAGTGGGGTAACGGCGGGCCTTAGATCGTCAGATACGCAGTATTTT